These T cell receptor beta chains were read from a single sample in a study of T cell responses to AZD1222 COVID-19 vaccine. Generated by immunoSEQ multiplex PCR, the TCRdb table keeps only in-frame clones and is missing some. The repertoire holds 140,000 or so clones, roughly 90% seen once, with about 4.4% in the top ten. Sample: peripheral blood, taken on day 0 of AZD1222 vaccination. These receptors all come from an adult in good health. The CDR3 runs from the conserved cysteine through the conserved F or W. A D gene is named only where the DNA matches it firmly. Clone sizes are given selectively: once, few, many, or a class where the clone is expanded.

D gene	V gene	clone size	J gene	CDR3 DNA	CDR3 protein
NA	TRBV29-1	NA	TRBJ1-2	TGCAGCGTTGAGGCGGCCACCTACTATGGCTACACCTTC	CSVEAATYYGYTF
NA	TRBV7-9	NA	TRBJ2-2	TGTGCCAGCAGCTTAGTTTTTTCGGGGACTGAGGAGCTGTTTTTT	CASSLVFSGTEELFF
TRBD1	TRBV5-4	NA	TRBJ1-2	TGTGCCAGCAGCACGACCAACAGGGGGCGGTATGGCTACACCTTC	CASSTTNRGRYGYTF
TRBD1	TRBV6-5	few	TRBJ1-5	TGTGCCAGCAGCCCGGACAGGGGGAGCAATCAGCCCCAGCATTTT	CASSPDRGSNQPQHF
NA	TRBV6-4	NA	TRBJ2-1	TGTGCCAGCAGTGACAACGGGGCCCGGGATGAGCAGTTCTTC	CASSDNGARDEQFF
TRBD2	TRBV18	NA	TRBJ2-1	TGTGCCAGCTCACCGGTTTCCGGGACTAGCGGGATGGTGGGGCCCTACAATGAGCAGTTCTTC	CASSPVSGTSGMVGPYNEQFF
NA	TRBV5-6	once	TRBJ1-1	TGTGCCAGCAGCCCTCGGGTGTCCCCCCCGAGCACTGAAGCTTTCTTT	CASSPRVSPPSTEAFF
NA	TRBV2	NA	TRBJ1-6	TGTGCCAGCAGTACTAGATCCCAGGGCTCGAATAATTCACCCCTCCACTTT	CASSTRSQGSNNSPLHF
TRBD2	TRBV27	NA	TRBJ2-1	TGTGCCAGCAGTTTATCCATAGCGGGGCGTTCCTACAATGAGCAGTTCTTC	CASSLSIAGRSYNEQFF
NA	TRBV7-9	NA	TRBJ2-7	TGTGCCAGCAGCCCGAGCGGTCTTCAACTCACCTACGAGCAGTACTTC	CASSPSGLQLTYEQYF
TRBD1	TRBV7-2	NA	TRBJ2-5	TGTGCCAGCAGTTCCGGGACAGGGATGACCCAGTACTTC	CASSSGTGMTQYF
TRBD1	TRBV2	NA	TRBJ1-1	TGTGCCAGTCGGGGACAGTTGAACACTGAAGCTTTCTTT	CASRGQLNTEAFF
NA	TRBV28	NA	TRBJ2-5	TGTGCCAGCAGTTCCCCAGTGACCCAGTACTTC	CASSSPVTQYF
NA	TRBV7-2	NA	TRBJ2-7	TGTGCCAGCAGCTTAGTGGAGGGGTACGAGCAGTACTTC	CASSLVEGYEQYF
NA	TRBV6-1	NA	TRBJ2-7	TGTGCCAGCAGTGAACCCGGACGTACAGGGGAGCAGTACTTC	CASSEPGRTGEQYF
TRBD1	TRBV4-1	NA	TRBJ1-4	TGCGCCAGCAGCCATTCACAGGGGGCGTCTAATGAAAAACTGTTTTTT	CASSHSQGASNEKLFF
TRBD2	TRBV6-1	once	TRBJ2-1	TGTGCCAGCAGTGAAACCCGCCTAGCGGGGGCCCGTGAGCAGTTCTTC	CASSETRLAGAREQFF
TRBD1	TRBV6-5	NA	TRBJ1-2	TGTGCCAGCAGCCGCGAGACAGGGTGGTACACCTTC	CASSRETGWYTF
TRBD2	TRBV7-7	NA	TRBJ2-5	TGTGCTAGCAGCTTCGACGGGGGGGCCGAAGAGACCCAGTACTTC	CASSFDGGAEETQYF
NA	TRBV6-5	NA	TRBJ1-1	TGTGCCAGCAGTTACTCGATAGGGGGGAACACTGAAGCTTTCTTT	CASSYSIGGNTEAFF
NA	TRBV5-4	NA	TRBJ2-1	TGTGCCAGCAGCTTGGCCACCGGACCCGATGAGCAGTTCTTC	CASSLATGPDEQFF
TRBD2	TRBV18	NA	TRBJ2-7	TGTGCCAGCTCCCACCTGAGGGCTAGCGGGAGTGTGGCTTACGAGCAGTACTTC	CASSHLRASGSVAYEQYF
NA	TRBV6-2/TRBV6-3	once	TRBJ2-5	TGTGCCAGCAGTCGCTCGGGACGCATTGCGACCCAGTACTTC	CASSRSGRIATQYF
TRBD1	TRBV5-4	NA	TRBJ2-7	TGTGCCAGCAGCTTAAGACAGGGGAGCTCCTACGAGCAGTACTTC	CASSLRQGSSYEQYF
NA	TRBV5-1	NA	TRBJ2-7	TGCGCCAGCAGCTTAAAAGCGACAGAGTTATCCTACGAGCAGTACTTC	CASSLKATELSYEQYF
NA	TRBV3-1/TRBV3-2	NA	TRBJ2-3	TGTGCCAGCAGCCAAGATGAGGACATTTCAGATACGCAGTATTTT	CASSQDEDISDTQYF
TRBD1	TRBV29-1	NA	TRBJ2-2	TGCAGCGGGGGACGGGACAGGGATACCGGGGAGCTGTTTTTT	CSGGRDRDTGELFF
NA	TRBV18	NA	TRBJ1-2	TGTGCCAGCTCACCCCAGAAGGGCAGGGGCCCAGATTATGGCTACACCTTC	CASSPQKGRGPDYGYTF
NA	TRBV5-1	once	TRBJ2-7	TGCGCCAGCAGCTTGGTCACAGGGAGGAGCGAGCAGTACTTC	CASSLVTGRSEQYF
TRBD2	TRBV29-1	NA	TRBJ2-7	TGCAGCGTGGCTCTTAGCGGGAGGTCGGAAGAGCAGTACTTC	CSVALSGRSEEQYF
TRBD2	TRBV28	NA	TRBJ2-3	TGTGCCAGCAGGCCCCCCGGGGCGGGAGTTAGCACAGATACGCAGTATTTT	CASRPPGAGVSTDTQYF
NA	TRBV27	NA	TRBJ2-7	TGTGCCAGCAGCCTTGGGCGGGGCGGGTGGCAGTACTTC	CASSLGRGGWQYF
TRBD1	TRBV7-2	few	TRBJ2-7	TGTGCCAGCAGCTTGATCGGGACAGGGTCCTACGAGCAGTACTTC	CASSLIGTGSYEQYF
TRBD1	TRBV6-5	NA	TRBJ2-7	TGTGCCAGCAGCGGAAATCGACAGGGGGCCTACGAGCAGTACTTC	CASSGNRQGAYEQYF
TRBD1	TRBV7-8	few	TRBJ2-6	TGTGCCATACAGGGGGCAGGTGGGGCCAACGTCCTGACTTTC	CAIQGAGGANVLTF
NA	TRBV3-1/TRBV3-2	NA	TRBJ2-1	TGTGCCAGCAGCCGGACTGGGGGGGCACTTTACAATGAGCAGTTCTTC	CASSRTGGALYNEQFF
NA	TRBV18	NA	TRBJ1-2	TGTGCCAGCGCGAGACCGGTACCGAGAGCTAACTATGGCTACACCTTC	CASARPVPRANYGYTF
TRBD1	TRBV7-9	NA	TRBJ2-3	TGTGCCAGCAGCGGGACGACAGGGCATCACAGCACAGATACGCAGTATTTT	CASSGTTGHHSTDTQYF
NA	TRBV27	NA	TRBJ2-7	TGTGCCAGCAGTCCCCGCAGCCTCACAGGGTTTGACGAGCAGTACTTC	CASSPRSLTGFDEQYF
NA	TRBV5-4	once	TRBJ2-7	TGTGCCAGCAGCTTGGGGGTAGCGAGGGGTAGCTCCTACGAGCAGTACTTC	CASSLGVARGSSYEQYF
NA	TRBV30	NA	TRBJ2-5	TGTGCCTGGAGTGTACTAAGGGAGACCCAGTACTTC	CAWSVLRETQYF
NA	TRBV6-1	once	TRBJ2-3	TGTGCCAGCAGAGAACGATCCACTAGCAAGCGAACATACGTAGATACGCAGTATTTT	CASRERSTSKRTYVDTQYF
NA	TRBV30	once	TRBJ1-1	TGTGCCTGGAGTTATGGGCAACCTGAAGCTTTCTTT	CAWSYGQPEAFF
NA	TRBV6-4	once	TRBJ1-2	TGTGCCAGCATCAGGGGTGACAATGGCTACACCTTC	CASIRGDNGYTF
NA	TRBV6-2/TRBV6-3	NA	TRBJ2-5	TGTGCCAGCAGCTCCCGACAAGACACCCAGTACTTC	CASSSRQDTQYF
NA	TRBV5-1	few	TRBJ2-7	TGCGCCAGCAGCTTGAGGGACAACTACGAGCAGTACTTC	CASSLRDNYEQYF
NA	TRBV7-7	NA	TRBJ2-1	TGTGCTAGCAGCTTATCGACTGAGGGTGAGCAGTTCTTC	CASSLSTEGEQFF
NA	TRBV18	once	TRBJ1-4	TGTGCCAGCTCGTCTCGGAGCAGGGATGGTGAAAAACTGTTTTTT	CASSSRSRDGEKLFF
NA	TRBV11-2	NA	TRBJ1-5	TGTGCCAGCCCGAAGTTGAGGGTTAAGTTTCAGCCCCAGCATTTT	CASPKLRVKFQPQHF
NA	TRBV5-1	NA	TRBJ2-5	TGCGCCAGCAGCTTGGGGGCTGTGGAGACCCAGTACTTC	CASSLGAVETQYF
NA	TRBV4-1	NA	TRBJ1-1	TGCGCCAGCAGCCAAAGTTTCGTTATCACTGAAGCTTTCTTT	CASSQSFVITEAFF
NA	TRBV27	NA	TRBJ1-4	TGTGCCAGCAGCCGGATCCAGGCTAATGAAAAACTGTTTTTT	CASSRIQANEKLFF
NA	TRBV12-3/TRBV12-4	NA	TRBJ2-1	TGTGCCAGCAGCCTACAGAAGTATGAGCAGTTCTTC	CASSLQKYEQFF